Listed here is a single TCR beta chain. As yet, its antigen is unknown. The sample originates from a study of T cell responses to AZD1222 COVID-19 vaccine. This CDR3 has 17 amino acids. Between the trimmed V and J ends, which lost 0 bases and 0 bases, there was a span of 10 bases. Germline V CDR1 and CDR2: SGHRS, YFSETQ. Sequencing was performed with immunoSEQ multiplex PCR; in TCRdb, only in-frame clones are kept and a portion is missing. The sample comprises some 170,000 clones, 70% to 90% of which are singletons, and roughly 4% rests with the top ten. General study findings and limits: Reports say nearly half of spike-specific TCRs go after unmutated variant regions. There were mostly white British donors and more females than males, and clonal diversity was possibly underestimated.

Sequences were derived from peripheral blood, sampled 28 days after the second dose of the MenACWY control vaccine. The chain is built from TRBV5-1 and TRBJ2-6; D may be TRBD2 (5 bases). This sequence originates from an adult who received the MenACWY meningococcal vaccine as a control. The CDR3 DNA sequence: TGCGCCAGCAGCTTGGAGGTGGGGAGCTCTGGGGCCAACGTCCTGACTTTC. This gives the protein CASSLEVGSSGANVLTF.